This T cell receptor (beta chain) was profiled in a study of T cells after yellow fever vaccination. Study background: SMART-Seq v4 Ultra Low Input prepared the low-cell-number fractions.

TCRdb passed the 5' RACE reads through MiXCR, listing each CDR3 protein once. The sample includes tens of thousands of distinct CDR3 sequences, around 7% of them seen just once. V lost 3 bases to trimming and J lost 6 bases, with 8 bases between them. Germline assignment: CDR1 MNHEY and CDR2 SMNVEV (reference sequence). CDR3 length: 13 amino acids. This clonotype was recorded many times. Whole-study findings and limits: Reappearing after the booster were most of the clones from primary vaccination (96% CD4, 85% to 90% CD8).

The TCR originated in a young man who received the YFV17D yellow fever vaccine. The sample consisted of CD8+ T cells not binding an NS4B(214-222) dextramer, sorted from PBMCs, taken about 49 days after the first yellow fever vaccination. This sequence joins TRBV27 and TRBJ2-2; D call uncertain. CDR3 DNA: TGTGCCAGCAGTTTTGGAGAGGCCGGGGAGCTGTTTTTT. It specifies CASSFGEAGELFF.